The 3 T cell receptor beta chains in this list originate from one sample, sequenced in a study of radiation and T cells in renal cell carcinoma. Stated time point: blood 4 weeks post-SBRT, at nephrectomy. Treatment specified: 15 Gy SBRT to primary tumor, nephrectomy 4 weeks later. Profiling relied on immunoSEQ multiplex PCR, and the TCRdb table lists in-frame clones only, not all of them. This sample yields some 81,000 clones, of which roughly nine tenths are seen a single time; nearly 6% belongs to the top ten. Sequenced material: blood, taken from a patient whose treatment included radiotherapy and nephrectomy. The receptors originated from a woman in her seventies with renal cell carcinoma.

The V gene is TRBV6-5, the J gene TRBJ2-1; D is ambiguous. CDR1 MNHEY and CDR2 SVGAGI come from the germline V gene. Deletions cut 6 bases from V and 5 bases from J, with 5 bases between. The CDR3 extends over 11 amino acids. In nucleotides, the CDR3 is TGTGCCAGCAGCCAGGACAATGAGCAGTTCTTC. It translates to CASSQDNEQFF.

This clone has only one observation. The chain couples TRBV11-3 to TRBJ1-3; D is unresolved. The CDR3 covers 13 residues. Germline lookup yields CDR1 SGHNT and CDR2 YENEEA. V was clipped by 1 base and J by 4 bases, with 5 bases between them. The CDR3 DNA sequence: TGTGCCAGCAGCTTAGCAGGAGGAAACACCATATATTTT. Translation gives CASSLAGGNTIYF.

V gene TRBV11-2 combines with J gene TRBJ1-2, with a weak D call TRBD1 (5 bases). This CDR3 region has 16 residues. V gave up 0 bases and J gave up 8 bases, with 19 bases separating them. CDR1 is SGHAT, CDR2 FQNNGV, per germline. CDR3: CASSLDRSGPSRGYTF. The CDR3 bases are TGTGCCAGCAGCTTAGACAGGTCGGGGCCCAGTCGGGGCTACACCTTC.